A single sample is the source of the 9 T cell receptor beta chains below, sequenced in a study of graft-versus-host responses after intestinal transplantation. These TCRs are of unknown antigen specificity. Sequencing was performed with immunoSEQ multiplex PCR; in TCRdb, only in-frame clones are kept and a portion is missing. The sample carries some 85,000 clones, 80% to 95% recorded once. Sequenced here: unstimulated CD8+ T cells sorted from spleen or lymph node cells, sampled before transplant. All receptors derive from a human donor who was the organ donor for an intestinal transplant.

V and J are TRBV4-3 and TRBJ2-5; weak D call: TRBD2 (7 bases). The CDR3 covers 15 residues. The germline CDR1 and CDR2 sequences are LGHNA and YSLEER. V shed 3 bases and J shed 5 bases, with 16 bases lying between them. CDR3 loop: CASSHYGGRTETQYF. CDR3 bases: TGCGCCAGCAGCCATTACGGGGGGCGGACCGAGACCCAGTACTTC.

The CDR3 DNA sequence: TGTGCCAGCAGTACCCTAATGAACACTGAAGCTTTCTTT. This translates into CASSTLMNTEAFF. The chain recombines TRBV27 with TRBJ1-1; D call uncertain. Germline V gene sequence: CDR1 MNHEY, CDR2 SMNVEV (reference sequence). CDR3 length: 13 residues. Deletions cut 5 bases from V and 0 bases from J, with 7 bases between.

The chain joins TRBV10-3 to TRBJ2-2, with D maybe TRBD1 (5 bases). The V gene's germline CDR1 is ENHRY and CDR2 SYGVKD. This CDR3 is built from 16 residues. V gave up 5 bases and J gave up 0 bases, with 13 bases separating them. Here the CDR3 reads CAISPTRQTNTGELFF. As DNA, the CDR3 is TGTGCCATCAGTCCCACACGACAGACGAACACCGGGGAGCTGTTTTTT.

This chain links TRBV4-2 with TRBJ2-7, with 7 nucleotides matching TRBD1. This CDR3 region has 13 residues. Germline V gene lookup returns CDR1 LGHNA and CDR2 YNFKEQ. V was clipped by 5 bases and J by 2 bases; unmatched bases: 3. CDR3 region: CASSEGQTYEQYF. As DNA, the CDR3 is TGTGCCAGCAGCGAGGGACAGACCTACGAGCAGTACTTC.

The chain joins TRBV6-5 to TRBJ2-1; D may be TRBD1 (6 bases). Trimming took off 5 bases at V and 6 bases at J, with 11 bases between the two ends. The CDR3 totals 13 residues. Germline V gene sequence: CDR1 MNHEY, CDR2 SVGAGI. The CDR3 sequence: CASSTGKSNEQFF. The CDR3 DNA reads as TGTGCCAGCAGTACAGGGAAATCCAATGAGCAGTTCTTC.

Only one count was recorded for this clone. The chain has TRBV4-3 and TRBJ1-4, with a weak D call TRBD1 (6 bases). The V gene lost 0 bases and the J gene lost 5 bases, with 10 bases spanning the gap. This CDR3 region has 15 residues. The germline CDR1 and CDR2 sequences are LGHNA and YSLEER. The DNA for the CDR3 is TGCGCCAGCAGCCAAGATAGGGGGATGAATGAAAAACTGTTTTTT. It codes for CASSQDRGMNEKLFF.

This clone has only one observation. The chain is built from TRBV7-2 and TRBJ2-5; 10 nucleotides agree with TRBD2. The CDR3 is made up of 16 amino acids. The V gene's germline CDR1 is SGHTA and CDR2 FQGNSA. With V trimmed by 5 bases and J by 9 bases, 15 bases remained unmatched. The CDR3, as DNA: TGTGCCAGCAGCCCACCCTCCGGGACTAGCGTACGGTCCCAGTACTTC. This codes for CASSPPSGTSVRSQYF. Filled out from reference TRBV7-2 and TRBJ2-5, the complete variable domain reads GAGVSQSPSNKVTEKGKDVELRCDPISGHTALYWYRQSLGQGLEFLIYFQGNSAPDKSGLPSDRFSAERTGGSVSTLTIQRTQQEDSAVYLCASSPPSGTSVRSQYFGPGTRLLVL.

The J gene is TRBJ2-7, the V gene TRBV5-1; 7 bases fit TRBD1. The CDR3 spans 15 residues. J was trimmed by 4 bases and V by 3 bases; bases with no gene match: 10. CDR1 is SGHRS, CDR2 YFSETQ, per germline. CDR3 DNA: TGCGCCAGCAGCTCCCGGGACAGTCAGTTGTACGAGCAGTACTTC. Translation gives CASSSRDSQLYEQYF.

In this sample, this clone turned up once. The chain carries TRBV7-2 and TRBJ1-5, with no clear D. Trimming cost V 6 bases and J 4 bases, with 16 bases left between them. Germline V gene lookup returns CDR1 SGHTA and CDR2 FQGNSA. This CDR3 spans 15 amino acids. The CDR3 sequence: CASSPYASDNQPQHF. The CDR3 DNA reads TGTGCCAGCAGTCCTTATGCAAGCGATAATCAGCCCCAGCATTTT.